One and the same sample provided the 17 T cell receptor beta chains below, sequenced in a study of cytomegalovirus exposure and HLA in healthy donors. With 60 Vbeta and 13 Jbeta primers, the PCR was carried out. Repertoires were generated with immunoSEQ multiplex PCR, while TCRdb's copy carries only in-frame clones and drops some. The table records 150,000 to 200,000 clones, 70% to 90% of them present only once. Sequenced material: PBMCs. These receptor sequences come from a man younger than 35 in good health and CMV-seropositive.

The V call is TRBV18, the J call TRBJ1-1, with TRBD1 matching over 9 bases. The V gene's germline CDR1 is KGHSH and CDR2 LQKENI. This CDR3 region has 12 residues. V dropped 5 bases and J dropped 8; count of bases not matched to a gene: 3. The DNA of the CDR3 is TGTGCCAGCTCAAACAGGGGGCTGGAAGCTTTCTTT. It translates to CASSNRGLEAFF.

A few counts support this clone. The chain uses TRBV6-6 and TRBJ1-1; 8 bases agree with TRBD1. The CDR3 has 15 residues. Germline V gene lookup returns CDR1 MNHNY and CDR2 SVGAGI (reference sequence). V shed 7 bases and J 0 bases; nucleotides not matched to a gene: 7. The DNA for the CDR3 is TGTGCCAGCATCGCGGACAGGGTTCTGAACACTGAAGCTTTCTTT. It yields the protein CASIADRVLNTEAFF.

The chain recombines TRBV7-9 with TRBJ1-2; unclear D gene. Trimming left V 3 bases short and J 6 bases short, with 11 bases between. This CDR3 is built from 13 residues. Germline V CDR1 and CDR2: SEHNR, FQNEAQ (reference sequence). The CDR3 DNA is TGTGCCAGCAGCTTGGGAGACTACGATGGCTACACCTTC. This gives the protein CASSLGDYDGYTF.

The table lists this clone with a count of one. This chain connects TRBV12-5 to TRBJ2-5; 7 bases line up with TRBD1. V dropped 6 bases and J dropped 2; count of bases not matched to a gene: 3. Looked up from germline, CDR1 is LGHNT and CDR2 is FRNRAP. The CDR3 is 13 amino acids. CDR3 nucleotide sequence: TGTGCTAGTGGAGACAGGGTACAAGAGACCCAGTACTTC. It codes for CASGDRVQETQYF.

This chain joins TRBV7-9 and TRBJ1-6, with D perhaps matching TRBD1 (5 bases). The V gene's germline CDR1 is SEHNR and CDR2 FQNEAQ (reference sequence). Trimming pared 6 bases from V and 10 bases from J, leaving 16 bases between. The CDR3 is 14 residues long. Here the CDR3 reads CASSLQEFTSPLHF. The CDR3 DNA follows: TGTGCCAGCAGTCTACAGGAATTTACCTCACCCCTCCACTTT.

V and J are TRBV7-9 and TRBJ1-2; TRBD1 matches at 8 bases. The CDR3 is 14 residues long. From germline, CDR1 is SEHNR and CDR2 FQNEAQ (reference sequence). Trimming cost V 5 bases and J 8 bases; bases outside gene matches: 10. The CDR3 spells CASSRGQDRRGYTF. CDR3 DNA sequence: TGTGCCAGCAGCAGGGGACAGGACCGTCGGGGCTACACCTTC.

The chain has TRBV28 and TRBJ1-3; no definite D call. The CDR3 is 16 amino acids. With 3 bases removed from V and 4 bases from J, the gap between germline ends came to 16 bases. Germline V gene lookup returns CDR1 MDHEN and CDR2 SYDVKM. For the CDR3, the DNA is TGTGCCAGCAGTTTTGGTGAAGACATGTCAGGAAACACCATATATTTT. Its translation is CASSFGEDMSGNTIYF.

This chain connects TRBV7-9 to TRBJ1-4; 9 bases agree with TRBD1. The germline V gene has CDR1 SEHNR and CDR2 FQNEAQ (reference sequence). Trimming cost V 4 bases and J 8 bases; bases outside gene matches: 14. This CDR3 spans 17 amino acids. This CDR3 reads CASSSNQLPGQGEKLFF. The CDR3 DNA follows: TGTGCCAGCAGCTCTAACCAGTTACCGGGACAGGGAGAAAAACTGTTTTTT.

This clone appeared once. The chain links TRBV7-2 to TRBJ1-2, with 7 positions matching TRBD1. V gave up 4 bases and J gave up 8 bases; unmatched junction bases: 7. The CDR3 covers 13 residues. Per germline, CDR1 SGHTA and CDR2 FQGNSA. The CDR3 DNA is TGTGCCAGCAGCTGGCAGACAGGGATGGGCTACACCTTC. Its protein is CASSWQTGMGYTF. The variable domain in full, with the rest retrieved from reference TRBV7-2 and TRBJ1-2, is GAGVSQSPSNKVTEKGKDVELRCDPISGHTALYWYRQSLGQGLEFLIYFQGNSAPDKSGLPSDRFSAERTGGSVSTLTIQRTQQEDSAVYLCASSWQTGMGYTFGSGTRLTVV.

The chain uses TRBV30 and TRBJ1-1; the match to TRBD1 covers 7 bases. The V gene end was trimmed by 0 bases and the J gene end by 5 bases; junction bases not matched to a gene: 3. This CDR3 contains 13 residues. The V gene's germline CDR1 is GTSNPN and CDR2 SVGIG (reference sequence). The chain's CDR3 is CAWSVGQETEAFF. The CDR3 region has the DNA TGTGCCTGGAGTGTAGGACAGGAGACTGAAGCTTTCTTT.

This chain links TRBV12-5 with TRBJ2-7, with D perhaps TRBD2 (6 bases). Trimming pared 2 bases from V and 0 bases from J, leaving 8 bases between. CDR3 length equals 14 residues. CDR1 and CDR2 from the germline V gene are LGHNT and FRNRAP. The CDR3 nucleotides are TGTGCTAGTGGTTTGACCGGGAGCTCCTACGAGCAGTACTTC. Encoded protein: CASGLTGSSYEQYF.

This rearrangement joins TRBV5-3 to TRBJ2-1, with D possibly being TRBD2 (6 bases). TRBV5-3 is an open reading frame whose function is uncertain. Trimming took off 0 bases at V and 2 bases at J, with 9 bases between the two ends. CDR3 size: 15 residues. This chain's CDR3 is CARSLEGGPYNEQFF. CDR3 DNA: TGTGCCAGAAGCTTGGAGGGAGGCCCCTACAATGAGCAGTTCTTC.

For the CDR3, the DNA is TGTGCCAGCAGCCCTAACCCGACAGTCTATGGCTACACCTTC. It codes for CASSPNPTVYGYTF. The chain has TRBV5-4 and TRBJ1-2, with D maybe TRBD1 (5 bases). The germline V gene encodes CDR1 SGHNT and CDR2 YYREEE (reference sequence). This CDR3 is built from 14 residues. Trimming pared 4 bases from V and 4 bases from J, leaving 14 bases between.

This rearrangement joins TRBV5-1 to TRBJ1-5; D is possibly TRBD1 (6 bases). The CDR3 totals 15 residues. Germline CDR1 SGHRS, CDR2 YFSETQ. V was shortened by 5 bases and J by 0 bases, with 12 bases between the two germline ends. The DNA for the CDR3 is TGCGCCAGCAGAACCGGGACAAGTAGCAATCAGCCCCAGCATTTT. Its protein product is CASRTGTSSNQPQHF.

CDR3 nucleotide sequence: TGTGCCAGCAGCTTCCAGCGGGGGAGTGAGCAGTTCTTC. Its protein is CASSFQRGSEQFF. This chain uses TRBV7-7 with TRBJ2-1, with 8 bases aligning to TRBD2. Germline V gene lookup returns CDR1 SSHAT and CDR2 FNYEAQ (reference sequence). There are 13 residues in the CDR3. V gave up 3 bases and J gave up 9 bases; unmatched junction bases: 4.

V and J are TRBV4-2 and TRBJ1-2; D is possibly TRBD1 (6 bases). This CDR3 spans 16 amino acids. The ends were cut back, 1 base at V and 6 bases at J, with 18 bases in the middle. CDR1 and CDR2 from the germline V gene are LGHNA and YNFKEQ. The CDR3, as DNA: TGTGCCAGCAGCCAAGTTCCCCAACAGGGAAGTCATGGCTACACCTTC. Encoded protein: CASSQVPQQGSHGYTF.

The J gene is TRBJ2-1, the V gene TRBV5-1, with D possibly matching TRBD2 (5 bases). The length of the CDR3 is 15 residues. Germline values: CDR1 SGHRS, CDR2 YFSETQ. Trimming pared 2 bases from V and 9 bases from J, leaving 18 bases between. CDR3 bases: TGCGCCAGCAGCTTTGGGGATAGCCTACTAGGTGAGCAGTTCTTC. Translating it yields CASSFGDSLLGEQFF. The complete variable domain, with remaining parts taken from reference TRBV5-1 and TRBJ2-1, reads KAGVTQTPRYLIKTRGQQVTLSCSPISGHRSVSWYQQTPGQGLQFLFEYFSETQRNKGNFPGRFSGRQFSNSRSEMNVSTLELGDSALYLCASSFGDSLLGEQFFGPGTRLTVL.